The source of this TCR beta chain is a study of T cell repertoires in cytomegalovirus infection. At the level of the study: Researchers turned to recently identified HLA-C-restricted CMV epitopes as well as well-studied HLA-B-restricted ones. Shared public TCR beta signatures pointed to both CMV infection and a matching HLA type.

With regard to this clonotype: Its antigen is unidentified.

TCRdb processed the reads anew with MiXCR; each CDR3 protein has one entry. Here the sample spans approximately 500,000 distinct CDR3 sequences, 30% to 40% being singletons. The V and J ends lost 5 bases and 5 bases respectively, with 18 bases between them. The CDR3 is 15 residues long. The V and J genes are TRBV12-3 or TRBV12-4 and TRBJ2-5; tentative D call: TRBD2 (6 bases). The sample in question was cultured PBMCs, obtained from culture after CMV antigen stimulation. The sequence was collected from a human donor in good health (CMV status not recorded). Some clones in this sample may be carry-over from other donors' samples. CDR3 in DNA: TGTGCCAGCAGTCCCGGGACTCGAACCGTGGAGACCCAGTACTTC. It is translated as CASSPGTRTVETQYF.